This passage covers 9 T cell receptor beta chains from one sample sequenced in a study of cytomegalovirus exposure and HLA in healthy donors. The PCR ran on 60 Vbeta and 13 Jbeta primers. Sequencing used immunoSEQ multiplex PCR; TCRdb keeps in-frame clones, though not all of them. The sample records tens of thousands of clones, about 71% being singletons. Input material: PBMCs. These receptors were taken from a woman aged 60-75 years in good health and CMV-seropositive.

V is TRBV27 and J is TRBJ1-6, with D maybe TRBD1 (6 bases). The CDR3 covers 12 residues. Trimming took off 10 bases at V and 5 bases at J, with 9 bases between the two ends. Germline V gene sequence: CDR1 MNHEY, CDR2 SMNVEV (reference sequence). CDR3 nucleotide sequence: TGTGCCAACAGGGCCGATAATTCACCCCTCCACTTT. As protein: CANRADNSPLHF.

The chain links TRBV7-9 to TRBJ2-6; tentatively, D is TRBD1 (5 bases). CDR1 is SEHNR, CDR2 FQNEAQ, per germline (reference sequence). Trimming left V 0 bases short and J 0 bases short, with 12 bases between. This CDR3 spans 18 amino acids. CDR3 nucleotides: TGTGCCAGCAGCTTAGCGCAGGGCGGAAACTCTGGGGCCAACGTCCTGACTTTC. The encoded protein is CASSLAQGGNSGANVLTF.

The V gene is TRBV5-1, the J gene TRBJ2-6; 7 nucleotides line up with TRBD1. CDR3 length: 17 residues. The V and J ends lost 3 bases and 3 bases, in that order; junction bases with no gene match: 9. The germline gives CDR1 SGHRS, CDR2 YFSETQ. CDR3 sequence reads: CASSSGTATFGANVLTF. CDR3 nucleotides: TGCGCCAGCAGCTCTGGGACAGCCACCTTTGGGGCCAACGTCCTGACTTTC.

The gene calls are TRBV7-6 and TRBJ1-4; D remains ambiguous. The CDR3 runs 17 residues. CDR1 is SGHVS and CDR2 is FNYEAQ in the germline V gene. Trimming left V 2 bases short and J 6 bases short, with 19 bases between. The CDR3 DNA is TGTGCCAGCAGCTTAAATTTTATAATGACGCAGGATGAAAAACTGTTTTTT. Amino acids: CASSLNFIMTQDEKLFF.

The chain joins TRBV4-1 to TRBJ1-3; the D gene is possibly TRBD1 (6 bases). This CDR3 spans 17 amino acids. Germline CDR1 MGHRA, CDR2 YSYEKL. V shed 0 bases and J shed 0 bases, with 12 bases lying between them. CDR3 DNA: TGCGCCAGCAGCCAAGAAGGGGGGGGCAGCTCTGGAAACACCATATATTTT. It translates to CASSQEGGGSSGNTIYF.

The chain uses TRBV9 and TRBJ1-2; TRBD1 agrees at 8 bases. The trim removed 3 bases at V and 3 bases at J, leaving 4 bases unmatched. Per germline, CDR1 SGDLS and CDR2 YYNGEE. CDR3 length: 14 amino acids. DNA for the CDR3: TGTGCCAGCAGCGGACAGGGGAGCGACTATGGCTACACCTTC. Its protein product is CASSGQGSDYGYTF.

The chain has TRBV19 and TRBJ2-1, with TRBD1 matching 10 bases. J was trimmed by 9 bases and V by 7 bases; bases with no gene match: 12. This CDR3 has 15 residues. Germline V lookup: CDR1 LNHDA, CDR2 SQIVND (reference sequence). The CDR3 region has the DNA TGTGCCAGTACCCCGGACAGGGGGGATCGCAGTGAGCAGTTCTTC. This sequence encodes CASTPDRGDRSEQFF. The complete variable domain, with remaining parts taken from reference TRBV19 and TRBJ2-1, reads DGGITQSPKYLFRKEGQNVTLSCEQNLNHDAMYWYRQDPGQGLRLIYYSQIVNDFQKGDIAEGYSVSREKKESFPLTVTSAQKNPTAFYLCASTPDRGDRSEQFFGPGTRLTVL.

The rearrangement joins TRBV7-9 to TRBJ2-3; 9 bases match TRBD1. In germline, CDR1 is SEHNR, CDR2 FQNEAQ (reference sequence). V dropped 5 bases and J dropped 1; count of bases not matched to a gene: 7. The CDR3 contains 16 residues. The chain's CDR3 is CASSVGQGIGTDTQYF. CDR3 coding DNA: TGTGCCAGCAGCGTCGGACAGGGGATCGGCACAGATACGCAGTATTTT.

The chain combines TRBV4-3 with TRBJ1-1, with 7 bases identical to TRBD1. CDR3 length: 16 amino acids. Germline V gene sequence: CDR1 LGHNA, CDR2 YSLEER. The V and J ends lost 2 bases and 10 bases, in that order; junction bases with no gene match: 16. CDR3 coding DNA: TGCGCCAGCAGCCAACAACAGGGGCCTTCTCAAGGGGGAGCTTTCTTT. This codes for CASSQQQGPSQGGAFF.